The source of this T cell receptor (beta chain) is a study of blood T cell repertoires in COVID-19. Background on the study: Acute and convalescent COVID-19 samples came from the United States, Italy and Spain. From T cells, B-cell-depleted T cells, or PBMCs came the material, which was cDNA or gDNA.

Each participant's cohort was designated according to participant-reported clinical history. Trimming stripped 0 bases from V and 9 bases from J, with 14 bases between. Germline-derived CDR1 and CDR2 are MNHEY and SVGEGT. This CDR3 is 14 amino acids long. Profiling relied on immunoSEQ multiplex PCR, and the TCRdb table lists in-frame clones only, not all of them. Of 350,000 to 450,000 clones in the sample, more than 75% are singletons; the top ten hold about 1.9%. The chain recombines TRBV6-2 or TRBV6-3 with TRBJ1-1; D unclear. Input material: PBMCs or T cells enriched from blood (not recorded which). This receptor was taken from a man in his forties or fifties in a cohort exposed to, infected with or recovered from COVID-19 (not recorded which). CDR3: CASSYSIHSVKAFF. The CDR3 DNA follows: TGTGCCAGCAGTTACTCTATTCACAGTGTCAAAGCTTTCTTT.